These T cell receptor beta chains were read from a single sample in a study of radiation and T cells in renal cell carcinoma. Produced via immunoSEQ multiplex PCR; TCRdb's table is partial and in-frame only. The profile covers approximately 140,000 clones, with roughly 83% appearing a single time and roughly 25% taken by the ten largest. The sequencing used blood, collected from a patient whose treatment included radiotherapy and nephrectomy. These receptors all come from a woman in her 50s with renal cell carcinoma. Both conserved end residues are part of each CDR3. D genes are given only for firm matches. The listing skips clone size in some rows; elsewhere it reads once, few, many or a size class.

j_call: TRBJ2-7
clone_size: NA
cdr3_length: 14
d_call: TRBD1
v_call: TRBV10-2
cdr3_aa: CASRPGTAAFEQYF
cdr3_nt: TGCGCCAGCAGACCTGGGACAGCCGCGTTCGAGCAGTACTTC

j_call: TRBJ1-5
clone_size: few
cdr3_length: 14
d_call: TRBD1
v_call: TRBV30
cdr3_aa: CAWSGGQGDQPQHF
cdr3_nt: TGTGCCTGGAGTGGGGGACAGGGGGATCAGCCCCAGCATTTT

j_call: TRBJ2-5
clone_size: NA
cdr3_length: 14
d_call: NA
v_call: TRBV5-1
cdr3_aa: CASSRLEGWETQYF
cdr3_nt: TGCGCCAGCAGCCGACTAGAGGGTTGGGAGACCCAGTACTTC

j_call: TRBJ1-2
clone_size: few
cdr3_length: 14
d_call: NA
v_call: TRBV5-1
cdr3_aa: CASSLGDRSFGYTF
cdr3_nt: TGCGCCAGCAGCTTGGGAGACAGGAGTTTTGGCTACACCTTC

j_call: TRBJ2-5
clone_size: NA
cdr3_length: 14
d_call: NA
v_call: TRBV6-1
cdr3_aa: CASSRAGLGETQYF
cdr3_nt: TGTGCCAGCAGTAGAGCGGGTCTGGGGGAGACCCAGTACTTC

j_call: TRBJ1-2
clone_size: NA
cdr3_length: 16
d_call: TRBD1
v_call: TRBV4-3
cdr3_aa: CASSPFGQASNYGYTF
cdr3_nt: TGCGCCAGCAGCCCCTTCGGACAGGCCTCTAACTATGGCTACACCTTC

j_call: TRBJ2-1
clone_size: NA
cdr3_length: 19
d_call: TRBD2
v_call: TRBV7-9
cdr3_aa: CASSLAGTSGGSSYNEQFF
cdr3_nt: TGTGCCAGCAGCTTAGCCGGGACTAGCGGGGGCAGCTCCTACAATGAGCAGTTCTTC

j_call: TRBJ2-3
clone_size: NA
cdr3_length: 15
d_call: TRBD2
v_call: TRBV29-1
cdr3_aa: CSTPGLAGRTDTQYF
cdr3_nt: TGCAGCACCCCGGGACTAGCGGGGCGCACAGATACGCAGTATTTT

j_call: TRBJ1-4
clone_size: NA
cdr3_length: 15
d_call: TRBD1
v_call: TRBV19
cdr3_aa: CASSRGTGRNEKLFF
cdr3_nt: TGTGCCAGTAGTCGAGGGACAGGGCGGAATGAAAAACTGTTTTTT

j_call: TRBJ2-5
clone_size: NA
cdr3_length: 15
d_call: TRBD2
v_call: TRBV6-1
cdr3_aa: CASSGLAGGQETQYF
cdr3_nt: TGTGCCAGCAGTGGTCTAGCGGGGGGGCAAGAGACCCAGTACTTC

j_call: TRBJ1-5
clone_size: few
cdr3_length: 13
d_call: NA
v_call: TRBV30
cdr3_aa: CAWSGGNNQPQHF
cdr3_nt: TGTGCCTGGAGTGGTGGAAACAATCAGCCCCAGCATTTT

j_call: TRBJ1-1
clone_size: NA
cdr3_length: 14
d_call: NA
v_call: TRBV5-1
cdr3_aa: CASSRQTTGTEAFF
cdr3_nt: TGCGCCAGCAGCAGACAGACAACGGGCACTGAAGCTTTCTTT

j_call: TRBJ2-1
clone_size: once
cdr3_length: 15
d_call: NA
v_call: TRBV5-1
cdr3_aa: CASSRDGSSYNEQFF
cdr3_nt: TGCGCCAGCAGCCGGGACGGGAGCTCCTACAATGAGCAGTTCTTC

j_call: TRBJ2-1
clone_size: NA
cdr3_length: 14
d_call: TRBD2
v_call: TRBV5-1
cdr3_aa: CASSLGTSSDEQFF
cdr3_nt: TGCGCCAGCAGCTTAGGGACTAGTAGCGATGAGCAGTTCTTC

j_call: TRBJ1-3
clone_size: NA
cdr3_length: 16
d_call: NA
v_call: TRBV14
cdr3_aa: CASSQDRVLSGNTIYF
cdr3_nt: TGTGCCAGCAGCCAAGATCGTGTACTCTCTGGAAACACCATATATTTT

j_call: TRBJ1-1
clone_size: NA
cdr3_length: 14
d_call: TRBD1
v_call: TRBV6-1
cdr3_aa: CASTGTGMNTEAFF
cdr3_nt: TGTGCCAGCACCGGGACAGGGATGAACACTGAAGCTTTCTTT

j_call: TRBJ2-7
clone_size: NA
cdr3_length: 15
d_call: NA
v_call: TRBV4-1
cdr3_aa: CASSQAGTGDYEQYF
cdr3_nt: TGCGCCAGCAGCCAAGCCGGGACGGGAGACTACGAGCAGTACTTC

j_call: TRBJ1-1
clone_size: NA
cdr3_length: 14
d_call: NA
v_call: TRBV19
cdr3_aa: CASSMRGRGSEAFF
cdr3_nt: TGTGCCAGTAGTATGAGGGGCAGGGGAAGTGAAGCTTTCTTT

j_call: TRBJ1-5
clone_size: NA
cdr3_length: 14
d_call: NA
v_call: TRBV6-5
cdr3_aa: CASRSGARDQPQHF
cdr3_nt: TGTGCCAGCAGGAGCGGGGCCCGGGATCAGCCCCAGCATTTT

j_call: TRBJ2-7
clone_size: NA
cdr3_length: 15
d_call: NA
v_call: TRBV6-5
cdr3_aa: CASSYREYGDYEQYF
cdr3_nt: TGTGCCAGCAGTTACCGGGAGTATGGAGACTACGAGCAGTACTTC

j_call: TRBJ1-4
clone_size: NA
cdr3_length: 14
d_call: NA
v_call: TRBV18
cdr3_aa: CASSSSAQREKLFF
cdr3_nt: TGTGCCAGCTCCTCCTCCGCACAGCGCGAAAAACTGTTTTTT

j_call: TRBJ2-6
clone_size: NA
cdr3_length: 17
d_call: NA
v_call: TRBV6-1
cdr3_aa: CASSEVTGQAGANVLTF
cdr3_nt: TGTGCCAGCAGTGAAGTGACTGGACAAGCTGGGGCCAACGTCCTGACTTTC

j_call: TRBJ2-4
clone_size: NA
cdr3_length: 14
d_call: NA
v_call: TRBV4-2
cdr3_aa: CASSQGVGGSIQYF
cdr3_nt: TGTGCCAGCAGCCAAGGGGTGGGGGGAAGCATTCAGTACTTC

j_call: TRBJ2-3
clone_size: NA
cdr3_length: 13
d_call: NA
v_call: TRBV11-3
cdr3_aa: CASSLGGLNGQYF
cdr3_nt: TGTGCCAGCAGCTTAGGGGGACTTAATGGGCAGTATTTT

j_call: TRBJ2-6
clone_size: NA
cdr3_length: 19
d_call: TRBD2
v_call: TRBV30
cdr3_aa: CAWSAFSGGLLSGANVLTF
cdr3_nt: TGTGCCTGGAGCGCCTTCAGCGGGGGGCTCCTCTCTGGGGCCAACGTCCTGACTTTC

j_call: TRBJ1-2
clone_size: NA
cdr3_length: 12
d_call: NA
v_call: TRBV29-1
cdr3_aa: CSVVGDLSGYTF
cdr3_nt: TGCAGCGTTGTCGGTGACCTTTCGGGCTACACCTTC

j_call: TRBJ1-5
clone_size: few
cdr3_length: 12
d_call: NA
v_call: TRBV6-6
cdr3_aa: CATTTGYQPQHF
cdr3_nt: TGTGCCACCACGACAGGTTATCAGCCCCAGCATTTT

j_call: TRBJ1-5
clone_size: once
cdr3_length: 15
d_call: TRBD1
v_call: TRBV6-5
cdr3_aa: CASSSDRGVGQPQHF
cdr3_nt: TGTGCCAGCAGTTCGGACAGGGGGGTAGGTCAGCCCCAGCATTTT

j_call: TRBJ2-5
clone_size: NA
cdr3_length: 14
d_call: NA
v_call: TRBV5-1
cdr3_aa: CASSPGIYQETQYF
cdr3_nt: TGCGCCAGCAGCCCCGGGATTTACCAAGAGACCCAGTACTTC